The rows below give T cell receptor beta chains drawn from one sample of a study of T cells in Graves' hyperthyroidism and ophthalmopathy. Using its own MiXCR run on the multiplex PCR reads, TCRdb lists one record per CDR3 protein. The repertoire holds roughly 660,000 distinct CDR3 sequences, with around 15% as singletons. Sequenced input: blood. These TCRs come from a man aged 45-60 years with Graves' hyperthyroidism. Each CDR3 is given with its conserved first and last residue. Each record gives: V gene, CDR3 length, D gene, clone size, J gene, CDR3 protein, CDR3 DNA. A D gene is named only where the DNA matches it firmly. Size is stated for part of the rows, as once, few or many counts, or as a class when the clone is expanded.

>TRBV24-1|14|.|.|TRBJ1-2
CATSESRGNYGYTF
TGTGCCACCAGTGAATCCAGGGGTAACTATGGCTACACCTTC
>TRBV28|13|TRBD1|few|TRBJ1-5
CASRETGRQPQHF
TGTGCCAGCAGGGAGACAGGGCGTCAGCCCCAGCATTTT
>TRBV28|16|TRBD1|many|TRBJ2-5
CASIPAGTGDQETQYF
TGTGCCAGCATACCCGCGGGGACAGGCGACCAAGAGACCCAGTACTTC
>TRBV3-1|15|TRBD1|many|TRBJ2-5
CASSQGTGSLETQYF
TGTGCCAGCAGCCAAGGGACAGGGAGTTTAGAGACCCAGTACTTC
>TRBV4-1|16|TRBD2|.|TRBJ2-2
CASSSPTSGRSGELFF
TGCGCCAGCAGCTCCCCGACTAGCGGGAGATCGGGGGAGCTGTTTTTT
>TRBV6-2/TRBV6-3|14|.|many|TRBJ1-5
CASSYSPGGQPQHF
TGTGCCAGCAGTTACTCCCCCGGCGGTCAGCCCCAGCATTTT
>TRBV10-1|15|.|many|TRBJ2-7
CASSEFTGSSYEQYF
TGCGCCAGCAGTGAGTTCACGGGGAGCTCCTACGAGCAGTACTTC
>TRBV27|16|.|many|TRBJ2-1
CASSFPRGDVHNEQFF
TGTGCCAGCAGTTTTCCCAGGGGAGATGTGCACAATGAGCAGTTCTTC
>TRBV20-1|15|.|.|TRBJ2-2
CSARGLTANTGELFF
TGCAGTGCTAGAGGACTGACTGCGAACACCGGGGAGCTGTTTTTT
>TRBV2|13|.|.|TRBJ2-5
CASSAGSLETQYF
TGTGCCAGCAGTGCCGGGAGTTTGGAGACCCAGTACTTC
>TRBV19|15|TRBD2|.|TRBJ2-1
CASSIGAGVYNEQFF
TGTGCCAGTAGTATTGGGGCGGGAGTGTACAATGAGCAGTTCTTC
>TRBV10-3|14|TRBD1|many|TRBJ2-7
CAISRTGGSYEQYF
TGTGCCATCAGTCGGACAGGGGGCTCCTACGAGCAGTACTTC
>TRBV7-9|16|.|many|TRBJ2-3
CASSLAYVLETDTQYF
TGTGCCAGCAGCTTAGCGTACGTTTTGGAGACAGATACGCAGTATTTT
>TRBV6-1|13|.|few|TRBJ2-2
CASSEIRVGELFF
TGTGCCAGCAGTGAAATTAGGGTGGGGGAGCTGTTTTTT
>TRBV6-1|15|.|many|TRBJ1-4
CASSPNDLGNEKLFF
TGTGCCAGCAGTCCTAATGATTTGGGTAATGAAAAACTGTTTTTT
>TRBV27|12|.|few|TRBJ2-5
CTSRGREKTQYF
TGTACCAGCAGGGGGCGGGAGAAGACCCAGTACTTC
>TRBV2|12|.|many|TRBJ1-1
CASSDDSHLPFF
TGTGCCAGCAGTGACGACAGTCATCTACCTTTCTTT
>TRBV7-2|14|TRBD1|many|TRBJ2-5
CASSLGTAQETQYF
TGTGCCAGCAGTTTAGGGACAGCACAAGAGACCCAGTACTTC
>TRBV7-9|16|TRBD1|.|TRBJ2-7
CASGYRDRTFSYEQYF
TGTGCCAGCGGATACCGGGACAGGACCTTCTCCTACGAGCAGTACTTC
>TRBV27|14|.|many|TRBJ1-5
CASSPRVMGQPQHF
TGTGCCAGCAGTCCCAGGGTTATGGGTCAGCCCCAGCATTTT
>TRBV6-1|14|.|few|TRBJ1-2
CASSFRMDNYGYTF
TGTGCCAGCAGTTTCCGGATGGATAACTATGGCTACACCTTC
>TRBV28|16|.|.|TRBJ2-5
CASSSPLTGSGETQYF
TGTGCCAGCAGTTCGCCCCTGACAGGATCCGGGGAGACCCAGTACTTC